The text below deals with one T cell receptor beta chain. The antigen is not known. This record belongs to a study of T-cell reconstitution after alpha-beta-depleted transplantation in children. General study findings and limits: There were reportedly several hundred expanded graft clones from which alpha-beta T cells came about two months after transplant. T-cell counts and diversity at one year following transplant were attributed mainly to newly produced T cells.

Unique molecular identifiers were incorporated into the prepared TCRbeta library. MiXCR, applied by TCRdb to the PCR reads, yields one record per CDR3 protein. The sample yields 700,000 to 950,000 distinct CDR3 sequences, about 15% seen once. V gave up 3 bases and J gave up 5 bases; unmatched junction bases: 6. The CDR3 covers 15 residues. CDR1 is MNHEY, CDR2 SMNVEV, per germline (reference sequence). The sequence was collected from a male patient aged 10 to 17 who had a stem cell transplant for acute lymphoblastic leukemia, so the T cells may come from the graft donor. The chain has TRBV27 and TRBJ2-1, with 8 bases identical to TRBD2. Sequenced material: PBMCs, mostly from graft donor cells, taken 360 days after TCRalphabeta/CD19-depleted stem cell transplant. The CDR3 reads CASSFGSGGHNEQFF. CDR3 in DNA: TGTGCCAGCAGTTTCGGGTCGGGGGGGCACAATGAGCAGTTCTTC.